Included here is one TCR beta chain sequence, with context. It is unclear where the CDR3 begins or ends on the DNA, so no DNA is shown, and the CDR3 is as TCRdb lists it. TCRdb re-derived calls from the PCR reads in MiXCR, one entry per CDR3 protein. The repertoire holds 9,000 to 13,000 distinct CDR3 sequences, with around half as singletons. The sample is drawn from a study of tumor-infiltrating lymphocytes in oesophageal squamous cell carcinoma. 16 amino acids form the CDR3, both terminal residues included. CDR1 is SGHTA and CDR2 is FQGTGA in the germline V gene. This TCR came from a male donor with esophageal squamous cell carcinoma. Sequences were obtained from esophageal tumor tissue. The chain uses TRBV7-3 and TRBJ2-6; TRBD2 was called by the table and not checked on the DNA. CDR3 residues: CASSLTGRRLRAVLRF.